These 8 T cell receptor beta chains share one sample of origin, sequenced in a study of blood T cell repertoires in COVID-19. The assay was immunoSEQ multiplex PCR, and TCRdb's table has in-frame clones only and misses some. The repertoire holds 70,000 or so clones, with over 80% as singletons. The specimen was peripheral blood. All receptors come from a woman of 80 years or more with active COVID-19.

DNA of the CDR3: TGTGCCAGCAGTAGAGGCGGCTCCTACGAGCAGTACTTC. Translated: CASSRGGSYEQYF. The rearrangement joins TRBV5-4 to TRBJ2-7; D is unresolved. This CDR3 has 13 residues. Trimming shortened V by 5 bases and J by 0 bases, and 9 bases separated the two germline ends. Germline lookup yields CDR1 SGHNT and CDR2 YYREEE (reference sequence).

The chain has TRBV6-2 or TRBV6-3 and TRBJ1-5; possible D gene TRBD1, 5 bases. There are 13 residues in the CDR3. Trimming removed 4 bases at V and 9 bases at J, with 13 bases between. Germline V gene sequence: CDR1 MNHEY, CDR2 SVGEGT. CDR3 nucleotides: TGTGCCAGCAGTTCTGACAGATTCCGGCCCCAGCATTTT. As protein: CASSSDRFRPQHF.

This chain connects TRBV18 to TRBJ2-1; weak D call: TRBD2 (8 bases). V was shortened by 3 bases and J by 9 bases, with 30 bases between the two germline ends. The germline gives CDR1 KGHSH, CDR2 LQKENI. The CDR3 contains 19 residues. CDR3 DNA sequence: TGTGCCAGCTCACCGTCGCTACCCGGGACTAGTAAGCAGGGGGGTGAGCAGTTCTTC. Protein: CASSPSLPGTSKQGGEQFF.

V usage is TRBV14 and J usage is TRBJ1-1; the D is unclear. From germline, CDR1 is SGHDN and CDR2 FVKESK. The CDR3 consists of 13 residues. Trimming pared 0 bases from V and 12 bases from J, leaving 14 bases between. Written as DNA, the CDR3 is TGTGCCAGCAGCCAAGAGCGGGGAGATCGAACTTTCTTT. Protein: CASSQERGDRTFF.

The J gene is TRBJ2-7, the V gene TRBV28, with 11 nucleotides matching TRBD2. The V and J ends lost 5 bases and 1 base, in that order; junction bases with no gene match: 4. This CDR3 spans 15 amino acids. CDR1 is MDHEN and CDR2 is SYDVKM in the germline V gene. CDR3 protein: CASSQTSGTSYEQYF. CDR3 sequence (DNA): TGTGCCAGCAGTCAGACTAGCGGGACGTCCTACGAGCAGTACTTC.

The genes are TRBV6-5 and TRBJ2-7; D is ambiguous. CDR1 is MNHEY, CDR2 SVGAGI, per germline. This CDR3 has 11 amino acids. With 8 bases removed from V and 5 bases from J, the gap between germline ends came to 10 bases. This chain's CDR3 is CASRNSDEQYF. The CDR3 bases are TGTGCCAGCCGGAACAGTGACGAGCAGTACTTC.

This clone was seen only a few times. The chain is built from TRBV5-1 and TRBJ1-2; unclear D gene. CDR1 is SGHRS, CDR2 YFSETQ, per germline. Trimming shortened V by 2 bases and J by 2 bases, and 7 bases separated the two germline ends. CDR3 size: 13 residues. For the CDR3, the DNA is TGCGCCAGCAGCTTCGAGGCGAACTATGGCTACACCTTC. Protein product: CASSFEANYGYTF.

The chain is built from TRBV6-5 and TRBJ1-3; possibly TRBD1 for D (6 bases). CDR1 and CDR2 (germline): MNHEY, SVGAGI. The V and J ends lost 7 bases and 1 base respectively, with 14 bases between them. The CDR3 is made up of 15 amino acids. In nucleotides, the CDR3 is TGTGCCAGCACTACTCTTCAGGGGTCTGGAAACACCATATATTTT. Translating gives CASTTLQGSGNTIYF.